This T cell receptor beta chain was obtained from a study of TIL therapy for anti-PD-1-resistant metastatic lung cancer. Study-wide points: The cohort had more treatment-naive, never-smoker and oncogene-addicted patients than typical.

Sequencing used immunoSEQ v3. Sequenced by immunoSEQ multiplex PCR; TCRdb stores in-frame clones only, minus some. This sample yields about 50,000 clones, of which around 85% are seen a single time; approximately 5% belongs to the top ten. Germline CDR1 and CDR2: GTSNPN and SVGIG (reference sequence). Trimming removed 0 bases at V and 1 base at J, with 16 bases between. This CDR3 comprises 17 residues. Time point specified: pre-treatment sample, taken before nivolumab and TIL therapy. Adults with stage 4 NSCLC were enrolled in a phase I trial. Worth noting for this clone: Its antigen is as yet unknown.

The rearrangement joins TRBV30 to TRBJ1-3; TRBD1 might be the D (5 bases). The source is a person aged 25 to 80 with non-small cell lung cancer. Sequenced material: blood, taken at baseline. The CDR3 bases are TGTGCCTGGAGTGTACCTGGGGCATTAGCTTCTGGAAACACCATATATTTT. This encodes CAWSVPGALASGNTIYF.